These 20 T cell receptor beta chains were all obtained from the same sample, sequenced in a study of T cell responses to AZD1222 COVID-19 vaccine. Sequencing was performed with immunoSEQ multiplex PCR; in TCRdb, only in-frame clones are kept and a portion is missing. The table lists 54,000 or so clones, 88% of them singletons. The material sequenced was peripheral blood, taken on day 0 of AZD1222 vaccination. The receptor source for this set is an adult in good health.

CDR3 sequence (DNA): TGTGCCAGTAGTATACAGGGGGCGAATAAAAAACTGTTTTTT. Residues: CASSIQGANKKLFF. This rearrangement joins TRBV19 to TRBJ1-4, with TRBD1 identical over 8 bases. From germline, CDR1 is LNHDA and CDR2 SQIVND (reference sequence). The V and J ends lost 2 bases and 9 bases, in that order; junction bases with no gene match: 5. There are 14 residues in the CDR3.

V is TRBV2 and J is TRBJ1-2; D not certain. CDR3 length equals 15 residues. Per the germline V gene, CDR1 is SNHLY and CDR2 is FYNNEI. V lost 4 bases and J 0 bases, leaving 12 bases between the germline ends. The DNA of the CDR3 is TGTGCCAGCAGTGTACGGACGGAAGCTAACTATGGCTACACCTTC. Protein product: CASSVRTEANYGYTF.

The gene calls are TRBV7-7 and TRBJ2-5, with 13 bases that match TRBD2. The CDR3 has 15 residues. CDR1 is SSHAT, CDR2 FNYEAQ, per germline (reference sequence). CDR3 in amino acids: CAVGTSGTPGETQYF. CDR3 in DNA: TGTGCTGTGGGGACTAGCGGGACTCCCGGGGAGACCCAGTACTTC.

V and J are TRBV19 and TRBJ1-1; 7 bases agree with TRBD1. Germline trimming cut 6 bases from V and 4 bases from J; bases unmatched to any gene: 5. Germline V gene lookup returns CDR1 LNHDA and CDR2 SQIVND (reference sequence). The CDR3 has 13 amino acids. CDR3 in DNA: TGTGCCAGTAGAACCAGGGGGACCACTGAAGCTTTCTTT. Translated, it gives CASRTRGTTEAFF.

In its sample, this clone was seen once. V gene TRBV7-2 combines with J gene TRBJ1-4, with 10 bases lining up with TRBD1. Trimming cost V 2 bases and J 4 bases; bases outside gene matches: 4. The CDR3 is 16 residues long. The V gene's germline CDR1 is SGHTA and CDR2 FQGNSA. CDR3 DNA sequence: TGTGCCAGCAGCTTAACCGGGACAGGGGTTAATGAAAAACTGTTTTTT. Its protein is CASSLTGTGVNEKLFF.

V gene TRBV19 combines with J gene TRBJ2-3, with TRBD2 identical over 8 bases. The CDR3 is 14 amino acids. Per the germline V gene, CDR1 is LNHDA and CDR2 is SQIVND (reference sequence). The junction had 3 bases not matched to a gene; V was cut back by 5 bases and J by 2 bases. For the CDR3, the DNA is TGTGCCAGTAGTCGGGGGGGGCACACAGATACGCAGTATTTT. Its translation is CASSRGGHTDTQYF.

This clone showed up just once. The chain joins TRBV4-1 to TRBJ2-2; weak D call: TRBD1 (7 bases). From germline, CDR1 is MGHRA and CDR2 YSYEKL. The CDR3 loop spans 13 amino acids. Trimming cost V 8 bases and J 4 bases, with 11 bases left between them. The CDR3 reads CASRQGGTGELFF. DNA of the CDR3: TGCGCCAGCCGACAGGGAGGCACCGGGGAGCTGTTTTTT.

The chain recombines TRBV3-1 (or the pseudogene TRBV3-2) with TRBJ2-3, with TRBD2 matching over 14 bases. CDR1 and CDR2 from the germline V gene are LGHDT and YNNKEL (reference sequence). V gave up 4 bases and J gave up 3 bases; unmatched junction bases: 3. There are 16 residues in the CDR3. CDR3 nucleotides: TGTGCCAGCAGCCGACTAGCGGGAGGGCAAACAGATACGCAGTATTTT. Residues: CASSRLAGGQTDTQYF.

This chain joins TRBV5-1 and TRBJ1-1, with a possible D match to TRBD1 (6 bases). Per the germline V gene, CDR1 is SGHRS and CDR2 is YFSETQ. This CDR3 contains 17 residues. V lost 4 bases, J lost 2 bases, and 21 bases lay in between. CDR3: CASSSRGPALINTEAFF. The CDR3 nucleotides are TGCGCCAGCAGCAGCAGGGGCCCGGCTCTTATTAACACTGAAGCTTTCTTT. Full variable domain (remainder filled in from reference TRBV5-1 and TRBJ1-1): KAGVTQTPRYLIKTRGQQVTLSCSPISGHRSVSWYQQTPGQGLQFLFEYFSETQRNKGNFPGRFSGRQFSNSRSEMNVSTLELGDSALYLCASSSRGPALINTEAFFGQGTRLTVV.

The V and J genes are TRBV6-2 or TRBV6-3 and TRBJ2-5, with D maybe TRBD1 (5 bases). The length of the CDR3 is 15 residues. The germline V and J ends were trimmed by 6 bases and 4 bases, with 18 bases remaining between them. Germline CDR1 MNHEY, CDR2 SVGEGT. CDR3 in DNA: TGTGCCAGCAGCCACCGAGACAGTAACTTAGAGACCCAGTACTTC. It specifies CASSHRDSNLETQYF.

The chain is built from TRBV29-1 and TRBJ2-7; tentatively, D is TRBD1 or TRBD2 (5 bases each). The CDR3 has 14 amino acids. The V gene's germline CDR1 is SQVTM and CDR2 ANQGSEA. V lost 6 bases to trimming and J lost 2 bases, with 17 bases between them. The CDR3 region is CSVTLGDVAYEQYF. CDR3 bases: TGCAGCGTAACTTTGGGGGACGTCGCCTACGAGCAGTACTTC.

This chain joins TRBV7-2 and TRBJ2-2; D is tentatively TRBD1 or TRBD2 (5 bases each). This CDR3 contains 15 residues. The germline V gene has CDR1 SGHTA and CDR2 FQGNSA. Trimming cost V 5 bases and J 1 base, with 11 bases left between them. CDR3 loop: CASSAHGGNTGELFF. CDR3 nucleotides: TGTGCCAGCAGCGCCCATGGGGGGAACACCGGGGAGCTGTTTTTT.

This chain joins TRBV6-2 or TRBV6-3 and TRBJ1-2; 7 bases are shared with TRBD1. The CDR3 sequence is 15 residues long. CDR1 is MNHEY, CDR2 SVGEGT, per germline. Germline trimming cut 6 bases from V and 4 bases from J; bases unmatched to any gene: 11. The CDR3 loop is CASSNPGQQGYGYTF. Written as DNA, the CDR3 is TGTGCCAGCAGCAATCCGGGACAGCAAGGCTATGGCTACACCTTC.

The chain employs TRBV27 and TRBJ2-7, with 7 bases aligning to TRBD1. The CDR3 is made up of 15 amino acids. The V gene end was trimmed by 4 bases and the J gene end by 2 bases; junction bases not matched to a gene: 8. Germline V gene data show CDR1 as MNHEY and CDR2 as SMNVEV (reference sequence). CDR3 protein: CASSSPRDSPYEQYF. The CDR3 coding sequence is TGTGCCAGCAGTTCCCCGAGGGACAGCCCCTACGAGCAGTACTTC.

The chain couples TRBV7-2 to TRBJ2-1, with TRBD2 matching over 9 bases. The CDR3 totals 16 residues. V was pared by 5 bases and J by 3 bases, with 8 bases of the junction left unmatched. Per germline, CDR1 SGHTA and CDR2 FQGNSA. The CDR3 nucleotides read TGTGCCAGCAGCCCCCAGCTTAGCGGGAGCTACAATGAGCAGTTCTTC. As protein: CASSPQLSGSYNEQFF. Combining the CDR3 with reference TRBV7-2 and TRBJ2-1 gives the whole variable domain GAGVSQSPSNKVTEKGKDVELRCDPISGHTALYWYRQSLGQGLEFLIYFQGNSAPDKSGLPSDRFSAERTGGSVSTLTIQRTQQEDSAVYLCASSPQLSGSYNEQFFGPGTRLTVL.

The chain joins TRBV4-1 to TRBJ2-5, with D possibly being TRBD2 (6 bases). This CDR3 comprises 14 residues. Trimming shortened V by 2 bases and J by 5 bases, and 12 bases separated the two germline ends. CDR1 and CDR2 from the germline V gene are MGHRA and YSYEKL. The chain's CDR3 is CASSQSGRWETQYF. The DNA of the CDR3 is TGCGCCAGCAGCCAATCTGGGAGGTGGGAGACCCAGTACTTC.

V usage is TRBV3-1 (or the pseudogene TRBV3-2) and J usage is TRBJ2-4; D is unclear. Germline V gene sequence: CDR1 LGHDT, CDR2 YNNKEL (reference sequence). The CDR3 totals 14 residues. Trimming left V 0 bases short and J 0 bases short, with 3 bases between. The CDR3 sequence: CASSQELAKNIQYF. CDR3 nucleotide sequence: TGTGCCAGCAGCCAAGAGCTAGCCAAAAACATTCAGTACTTC.

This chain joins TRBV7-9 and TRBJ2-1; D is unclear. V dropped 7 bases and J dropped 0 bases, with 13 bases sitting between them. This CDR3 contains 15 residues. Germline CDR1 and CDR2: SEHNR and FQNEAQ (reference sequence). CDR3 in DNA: TGTGCCAGCACCTCAACCCGTAGCTCCTACAATGAGCAGTTCTTC. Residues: CASTSTRSSYNEQFF.

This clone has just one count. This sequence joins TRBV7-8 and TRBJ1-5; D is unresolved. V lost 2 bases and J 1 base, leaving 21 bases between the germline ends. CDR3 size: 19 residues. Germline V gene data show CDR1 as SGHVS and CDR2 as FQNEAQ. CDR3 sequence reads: CASSLWGRPGLGSNQPQHF. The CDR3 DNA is TGTGCCAGCAGCTTATGGGGTCGGCCGGGTCTGGGAAGCAATCAGCCCCAGCATTTT.

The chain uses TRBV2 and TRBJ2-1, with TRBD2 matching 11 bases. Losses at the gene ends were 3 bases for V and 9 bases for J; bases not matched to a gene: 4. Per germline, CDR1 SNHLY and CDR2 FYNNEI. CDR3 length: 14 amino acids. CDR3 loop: CASSEGLAGGEQFF. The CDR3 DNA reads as TGTGCCAGCAGTGAGGGCCTAGCGGGAGGTGAGCAGTTCTTC.